The T cell receptor (beta chain) under discussion was sequenced for a study of shared clonotypes between healthy human individuals (dated by TCRdb to about 2020). Study-level background: The cohort included a few men and a couple of women between 18 and 49 years of age. For each donor, CD4 naive and CD4 memory were each given three plates, CD8 naive was given two plates, and CD8 memory was given one plate. To estimate repertoire size and how much clonotypes are shared between individuals, the study performed deep sequencing of blood TCR repertoires from a few healthy adults. To increase sequencing depth and limit assay-specific biases, different laboratories used diverse techniques to prepare libraries and sequence TCR repertoires. Each donor's leukapheresis produced roughly between roughly 0.9 and 8.9 billion PBMCs. The full study reports these points: The small number of donors limited the genetic and exposure-history diversity represented. Sampling was restricted to blood, and TCR repertoires in tissue are likely to differ from TCR repertoires in blood. Even with the large sequencing depth, rarefaction of the sorted-subset datasets indicated that sequencing was incomplete. Approximately 4.8% of naive CD4, more than 3% of naive CD8, about 2.4% of memory CD4, and more than 0.35% of memory CD8 clonotypes were shared across several donors. Clonotypes shared by all four sorted-subset donors showed higher generation probabilities than non-shared clonotypes. Naive subsets generally had larger estimated clonotype richness than memory subsets did. Pairwise subsampling indicated that sequencing depth was expected to affect the degree of clonotype sharing among donors.

Healthy HIV-negative adults with no recently reported acute infections or vaccinations were included as donors. Every donor was a Caucasian adult residing in Nashville, Tennessee, USA. CD4+ T cells were enriched by magnetic negative selection; naive cells were then positively selected on CD45RA, and the negative fraction formed the memory subset. Blood was collected by leukapheresis, and PBMCs were isolated by Ficoll-Histopaque density gradient centrifugation and then cryopreserved in liquid nitrogen vapor phase. Analytical flow cytometry was used to check the purity and quantity of every magnetically sorted T cell population. From each sorted fraction, genomic DNA was isolated and quantified by UV absorbance on a Nanodrop 2000c. Using the deep immunoSEQ assay, multiplex PCR amplified TCR CDR3 regions from genomic DNA. For each cell subset, the extracted genomic DNA was distributed evenly across all wells of several immunoSEQ 96-well plates, and each plate served as one replicate. For sorted subsets, roughly 200 ng of genomic DNA, equivalent to around 31,000 T cell genomes, went into each replicate PCR. Purified libraries were measured with a Qubit 3.0 fluorometer, size-checked on a Bioanalyzer 2100, and measured again with the KAPA Library Quantification kit. Every immunoSEQ 96-well plate was sequenced on a dedicated single-read 150-cycle Illumina NextSeq 550 flow cell. The paper's processing steps were these. Because the immunoSEQ output included only junctional sequences and no quality scores, the filtering could not be the same as the filtering used for full-length reads. To assign V/J genes and CDR3, sequences were annotated against IMGT germline references using PyIR, a Python wrapper for IgBLAST v1.9. Reads were removed for weak V/J assignments (E-value above 1e-6), missing CDR3, stop codons, out-of-frame junctions, or ambiguous translated residues. V3J clonotypes were defined as sequences sharing the same inferred V gene, J gene, and CDR3 amino acid sequence. To compute the percentage overlap between repertoires, the number of shared unique clonotypes was divided by the size of the smaller repertoire. Richness of each repertoire was evaluated using RTK rarefaction, the Chao1 estimator, and Recon v2.1 estimates of unobserved clonotypes. OLGA was used to compute generation probabilities for all TCRbeta clonotypes that the gDNA method yielded from a handful of donors. The table comes from immuneACCESS by way of TCRdb, which keeps in-frame sequences with V and J called. Part of the clones is missing from these tables; in studies checked, under half for an unresolved V gene and the rest for unknown reasons. That table furnishes V, J and clone size, whereas the DNA furnished D and trimming. The sample table lists about 980,000 clones, about 80% of them with a count of one. The ten largest clones capture about 1.5% of the sample.

The germline V gene provides CDR1 SQVTM and CDR2 ANQGSEA. From cysteine to phenylalanine, the CDR3 is 11 amino acids long. The CDR3 DNA has 33 bases and is translated from base 1. Deletion took 4 bases off V and 11 bases off J, with a span of 14 bases between the germline ends. For this clone: The clone's antigen remains unknown. There are no base qualities to consult, and no much larger clone falls within one base.

The rearrangement joined TRBV29-1 to TRBJ1-1; TRBD1 could be the D gene, as 6 bases match. The clonotype comes from a man between 18 and 35 years old in good health. Material: memory CD4+ T cells sorted from blood. The sample's cell subset or site, from its label and the paper: CD45RA-negative fraction. The CDR3 reads as follows: CSVGGKGGAFF. In nucleotide form, the sequence is TGCAGCGTTGGTGGGAAGGGGGGGGCTTTCTTT.